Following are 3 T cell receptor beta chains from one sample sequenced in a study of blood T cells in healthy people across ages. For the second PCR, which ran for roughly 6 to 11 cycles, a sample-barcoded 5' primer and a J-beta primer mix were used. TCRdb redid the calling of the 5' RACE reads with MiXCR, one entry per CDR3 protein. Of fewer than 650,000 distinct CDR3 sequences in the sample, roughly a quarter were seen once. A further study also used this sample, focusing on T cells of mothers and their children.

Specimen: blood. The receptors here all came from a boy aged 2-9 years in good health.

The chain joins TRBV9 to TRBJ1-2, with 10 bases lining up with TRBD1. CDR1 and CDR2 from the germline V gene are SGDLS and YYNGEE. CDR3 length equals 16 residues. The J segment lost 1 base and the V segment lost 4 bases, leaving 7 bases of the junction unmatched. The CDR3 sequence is CASSPEDRGNNYGYTF. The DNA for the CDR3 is TGTGCCAGCAGCCCAGAGGACAGGGGGAATAACTATGGCTACACCTTC. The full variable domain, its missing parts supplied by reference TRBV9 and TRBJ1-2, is DSGVTQTPKHLITATGQRVTLRCSPRSGDLSVYWYQQSLDQGLQFLIQYYNGEERAKGNILERFSAQQFPDLHSELNLSSLELGDSALYFCASSPEDRGNNYGYTFGSGTRLTVV.

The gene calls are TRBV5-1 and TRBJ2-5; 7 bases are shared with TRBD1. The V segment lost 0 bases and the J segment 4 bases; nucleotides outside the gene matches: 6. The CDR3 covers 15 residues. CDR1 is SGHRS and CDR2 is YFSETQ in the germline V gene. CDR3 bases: TGCGCCAGCAGCTTGGGACAGGGAATAGTAGAGACCCAGTACTTC. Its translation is CASSLGQGIVETQYF. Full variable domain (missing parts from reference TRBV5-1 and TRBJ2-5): KAGVTQTPRYLIKTRGQQVTLSCSPISGHRSVSWYQQTPGQGLQFLFEYFSETQRNKGNFPGRFSGRQFSNSRSEMNVSTLELGDSALYLCASSLGQGIVETQYFGPGTRLLVL.

The CDR3 protein is CASSLEGSGQPQHF. CDR3 DNA: TGCGCCAGCAGCTTGGAAGGGTCGGGTCAGCCCCAGCATTTT. This sequence joins TRBV5-1 and TRBJ1-5; D gene unclear. Per germline, CDR1 SGHRS and CDR2 YFSETQ. There are 14 residues in the CDR3. V was clipped by 0 bases and J by 6 bases, with 10 bases between them.